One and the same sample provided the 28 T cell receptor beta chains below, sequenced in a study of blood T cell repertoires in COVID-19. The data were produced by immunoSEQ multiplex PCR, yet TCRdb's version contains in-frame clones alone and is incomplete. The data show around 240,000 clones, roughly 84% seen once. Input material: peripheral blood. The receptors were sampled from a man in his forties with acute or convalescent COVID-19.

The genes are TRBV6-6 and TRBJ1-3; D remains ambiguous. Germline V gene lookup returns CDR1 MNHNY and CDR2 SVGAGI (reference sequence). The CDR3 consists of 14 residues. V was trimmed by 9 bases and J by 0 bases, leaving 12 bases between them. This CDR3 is CASQEGFSGNTIYF. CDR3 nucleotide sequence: TGTGCCAGTCAAGAGGGCTTCTCTGGAAACACCATATATTTT.

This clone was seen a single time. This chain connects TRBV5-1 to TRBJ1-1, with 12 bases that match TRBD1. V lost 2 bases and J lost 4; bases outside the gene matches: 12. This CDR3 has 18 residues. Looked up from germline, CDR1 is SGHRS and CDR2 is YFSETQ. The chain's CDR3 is CASSFSTGQGAMGTEAFF. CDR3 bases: TGCGCCAGCAGCTTTTCCACGGGACAGGGGGCGATGGGCACTGAAGCTTTCTTT.

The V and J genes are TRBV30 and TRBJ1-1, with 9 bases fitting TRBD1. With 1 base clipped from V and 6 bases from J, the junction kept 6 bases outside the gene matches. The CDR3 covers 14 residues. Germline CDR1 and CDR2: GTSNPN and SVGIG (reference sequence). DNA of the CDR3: TGTGCCTGGAGTGCAGGACAGGGGTCGGCTGAAGCTTTCTTT. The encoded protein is CAWSAGQGSAEAFF.

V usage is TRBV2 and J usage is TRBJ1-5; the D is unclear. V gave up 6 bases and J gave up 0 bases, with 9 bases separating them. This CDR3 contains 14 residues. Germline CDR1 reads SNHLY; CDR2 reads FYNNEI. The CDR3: CASSVTDSNQPQHF. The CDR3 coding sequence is TGTGCCAGCAGCGTAACTGATAGCAATCAGCCCCAGCATTTT.

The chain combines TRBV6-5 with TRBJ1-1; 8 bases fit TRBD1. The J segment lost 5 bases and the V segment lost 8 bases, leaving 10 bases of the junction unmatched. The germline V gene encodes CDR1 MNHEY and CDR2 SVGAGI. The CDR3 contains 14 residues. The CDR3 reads CASQEQGVLTEAFF. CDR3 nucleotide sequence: TGTGCCAGCCAGGAACAGGGGGTATTAACTGAAGCTTTCTTT.

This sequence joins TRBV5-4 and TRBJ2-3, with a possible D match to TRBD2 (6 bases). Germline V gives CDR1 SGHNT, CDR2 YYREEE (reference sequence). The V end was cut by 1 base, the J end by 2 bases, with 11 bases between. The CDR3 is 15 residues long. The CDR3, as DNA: TGTGCCAGCAGCTTGCCGGGGGTGACCACAGATACGCAGTATTTT. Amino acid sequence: CASSLPGVTTDTQYF.

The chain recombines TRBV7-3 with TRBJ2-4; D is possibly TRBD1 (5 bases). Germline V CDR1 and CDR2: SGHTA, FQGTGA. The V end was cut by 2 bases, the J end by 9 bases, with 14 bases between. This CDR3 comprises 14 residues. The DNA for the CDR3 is TGTGCCAGCAGCTTAGGTGCAGGGTTCGGCATTCAGTACTTC. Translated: CASSLGAGFGIQYF.

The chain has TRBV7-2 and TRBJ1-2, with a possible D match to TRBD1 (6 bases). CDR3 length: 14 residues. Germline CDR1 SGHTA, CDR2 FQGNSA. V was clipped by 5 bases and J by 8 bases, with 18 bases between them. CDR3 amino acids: CASSLTGSSGGYTF. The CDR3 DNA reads TGTGCCAGCAGCCTGACAGGTTCCTCGGGGGGCTACACCTTC.

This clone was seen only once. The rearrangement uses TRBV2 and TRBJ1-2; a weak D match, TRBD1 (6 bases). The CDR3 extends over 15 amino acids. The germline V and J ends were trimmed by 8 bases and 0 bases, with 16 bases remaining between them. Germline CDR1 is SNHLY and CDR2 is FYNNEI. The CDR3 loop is CASAKRDTANYGYTF. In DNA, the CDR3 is TGTGCCAGCGCGAAGAGGGACACAGCTAACTATGGCTACACCTTC. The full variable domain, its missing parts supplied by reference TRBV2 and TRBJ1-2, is EPEVTQTPSHQVTQMGQEVILRCVPISNHLYFYWYRQILGQKVEFLVSFYNNEISEKSEIFDDQFSVERPDGSNFTLKIRSTKLEDSAMYFCASAKRDTANYGYTFGSGTRLTVV.

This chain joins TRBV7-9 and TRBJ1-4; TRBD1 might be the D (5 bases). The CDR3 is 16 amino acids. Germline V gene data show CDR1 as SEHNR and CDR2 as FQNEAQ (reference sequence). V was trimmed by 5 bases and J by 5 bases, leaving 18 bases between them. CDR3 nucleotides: TGTGCCAGCAGCCCGGGACTCAATATGTGGAATGAAAAACTGTTTTTT. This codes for CASSPGLNMWNEKLFF.

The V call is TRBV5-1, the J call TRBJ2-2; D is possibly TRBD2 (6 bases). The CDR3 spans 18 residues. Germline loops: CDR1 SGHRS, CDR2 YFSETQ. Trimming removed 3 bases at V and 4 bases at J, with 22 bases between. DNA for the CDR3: TGCGCCAGCAGCTGGAGGTGGGCCGGGACTGATTTCACCGGGGAGCTGTTTTTT. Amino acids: CASSWRWAGTDFTGELFF.

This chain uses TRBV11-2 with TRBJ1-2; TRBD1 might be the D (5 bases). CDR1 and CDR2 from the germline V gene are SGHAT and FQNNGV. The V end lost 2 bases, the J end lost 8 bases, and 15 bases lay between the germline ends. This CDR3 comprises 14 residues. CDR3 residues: CASSLNAGQGGYTF. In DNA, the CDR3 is TGTGCCAGCAGCTTAAACGCAGGGCAGGGAGGCTACACCTTC.

CDR3 sequence: CASSIQRGVNEQFF. In DNA, the CDR3 is TGTGCCAGTAGTATACAGCGGGGGGTCAATGAGCAGTTCTTC. V gene TRBV19 combines with J gene TRBJ2-1, with 9 bases fitting TRBD2. Germline lookup yields CDR1 LNHDA and CDR2 SQIVND (reference sequence). The CDR3 loop spans 14 amino acids. Germline trimming cut 2 bases from V and 6 bases from J; bases unmatched to any gene: 2.

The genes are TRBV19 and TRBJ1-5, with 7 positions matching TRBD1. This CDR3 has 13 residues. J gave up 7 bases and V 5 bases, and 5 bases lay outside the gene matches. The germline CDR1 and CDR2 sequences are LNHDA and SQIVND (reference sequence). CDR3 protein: CASSPDRDQPQHF. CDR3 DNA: TGTGCCAGTAGTCCCGACAGGGACCAGCCCCAGCATTTT.

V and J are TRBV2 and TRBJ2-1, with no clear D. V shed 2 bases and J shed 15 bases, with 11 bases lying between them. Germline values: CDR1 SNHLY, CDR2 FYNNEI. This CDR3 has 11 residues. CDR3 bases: TGTGCCAGCAGTGAACCAGTTCCTTGGTTCTTC. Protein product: CASSEPVPWFF.

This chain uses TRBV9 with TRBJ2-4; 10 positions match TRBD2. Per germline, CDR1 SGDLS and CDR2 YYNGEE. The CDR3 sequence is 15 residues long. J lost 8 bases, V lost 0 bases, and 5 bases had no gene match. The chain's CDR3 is CASSVEASGGYIQYF. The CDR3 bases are TGTGCCAGCAGCGTAGAGGCTAGCGGGGGCTACATTCAGTACTTC.

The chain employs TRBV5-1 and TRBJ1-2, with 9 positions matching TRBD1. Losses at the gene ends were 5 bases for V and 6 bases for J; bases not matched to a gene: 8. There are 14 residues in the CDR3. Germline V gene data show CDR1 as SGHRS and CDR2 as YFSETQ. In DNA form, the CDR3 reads TGCGCCAGCAGAAGCGGGACAGGGACTCATGGCTACACCTTC. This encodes CASRSGTGTHGYTF.

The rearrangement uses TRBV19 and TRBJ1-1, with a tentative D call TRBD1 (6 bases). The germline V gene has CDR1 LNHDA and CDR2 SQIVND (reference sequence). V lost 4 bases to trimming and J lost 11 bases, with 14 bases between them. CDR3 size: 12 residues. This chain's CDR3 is CASSTLGGMAFF. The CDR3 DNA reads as TGTGCCAGTAGTACTCTAGGGGGAATGGCTTTCTTT. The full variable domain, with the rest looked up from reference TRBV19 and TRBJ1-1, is DGGITQSPKYLFRKEGQNVTLSCEQNLNHDAMYWYRQDPGQGLRLIYYSQIVNDFQKGDIAEGYSVSREKKESFPLTVTSAQKNPTAFYLCASSTLGGMAFFGQGTRLTVV.

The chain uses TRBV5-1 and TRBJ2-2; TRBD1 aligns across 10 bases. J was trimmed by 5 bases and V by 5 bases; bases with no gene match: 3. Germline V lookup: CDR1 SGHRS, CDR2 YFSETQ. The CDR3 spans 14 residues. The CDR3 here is CASRPGQGTGELFF. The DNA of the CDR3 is TGCGCCAGCAGGCCGGGACAGGGGACCGGGGAGCTGTTTTTT.

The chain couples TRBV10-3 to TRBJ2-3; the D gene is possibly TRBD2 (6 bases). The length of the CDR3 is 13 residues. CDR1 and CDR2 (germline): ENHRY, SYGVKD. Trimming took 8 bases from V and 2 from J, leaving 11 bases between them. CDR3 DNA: TGTGCCATCGGGGGACTTTACACAGATACGCAGTATTTT. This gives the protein CAIGGLYTDTQYF.

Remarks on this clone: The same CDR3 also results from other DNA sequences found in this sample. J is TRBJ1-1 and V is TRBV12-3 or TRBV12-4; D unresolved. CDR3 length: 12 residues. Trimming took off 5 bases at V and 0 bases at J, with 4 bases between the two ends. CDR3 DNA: TGTGCCAGCAGTCCTTTGAACACTGAAGCTTTCTTT. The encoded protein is CASSPLNTEAFF.

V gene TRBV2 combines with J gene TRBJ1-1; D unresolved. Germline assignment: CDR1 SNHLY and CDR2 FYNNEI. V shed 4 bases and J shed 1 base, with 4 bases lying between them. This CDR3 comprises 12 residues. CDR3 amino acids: CASSGRNTEAFF. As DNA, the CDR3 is TGTGCCAGCAGTGGGAGGAACACTGAAGCTTTCTTT.

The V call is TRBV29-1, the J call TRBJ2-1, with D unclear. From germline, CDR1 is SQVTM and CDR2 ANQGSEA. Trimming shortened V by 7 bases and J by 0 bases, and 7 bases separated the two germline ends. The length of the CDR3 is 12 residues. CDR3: CSGATSYNEQFF. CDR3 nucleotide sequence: TGCAGCGGGGCTACCTCCTACAATGAGCAGTTCTTC.

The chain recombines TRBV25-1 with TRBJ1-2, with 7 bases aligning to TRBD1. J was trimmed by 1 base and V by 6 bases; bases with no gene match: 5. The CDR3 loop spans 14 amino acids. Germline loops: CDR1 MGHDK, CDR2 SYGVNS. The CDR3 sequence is CASSNRDSNYGYTF. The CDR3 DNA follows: TGTGCCAGCAGCAACCGGGACAGTAACTATGGCTACACCTTC.

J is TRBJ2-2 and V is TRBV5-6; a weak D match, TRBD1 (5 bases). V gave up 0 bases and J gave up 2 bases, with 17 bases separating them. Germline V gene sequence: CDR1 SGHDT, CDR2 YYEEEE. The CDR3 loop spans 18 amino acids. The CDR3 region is CASSLVSFTGVNTGELFF. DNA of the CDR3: TGTGCCAGCAGCTTGGTGTCATTCACAGGAGTAAACACCGGGGAGCTGTTTTTT. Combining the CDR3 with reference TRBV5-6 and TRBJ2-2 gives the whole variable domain DAGVTQSPTHLIKTRGQQVTLRCSPKSGHDTVSWYQQALGQGPQFIFQYYEEEERQRGNFPDRFSGHQFPNYSSELNVNALLLGDSALYLCASSLVSFTGVNTGELFFGEGSRLTVL.

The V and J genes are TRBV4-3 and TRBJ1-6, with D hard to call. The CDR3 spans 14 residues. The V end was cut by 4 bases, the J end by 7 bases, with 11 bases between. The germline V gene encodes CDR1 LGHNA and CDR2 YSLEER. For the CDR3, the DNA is TGCGCCAGCAGCCCTCGGGTCTCCAATTCACCCCTCCACTTT. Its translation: CASSPRVSNSPLHF.

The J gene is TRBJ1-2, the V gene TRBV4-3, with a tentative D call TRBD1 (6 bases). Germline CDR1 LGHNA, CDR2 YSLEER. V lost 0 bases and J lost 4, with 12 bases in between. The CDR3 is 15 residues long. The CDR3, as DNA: TGCGCCAGCAGCCAAGAACCCAGGGGCGGCTATGGCTACACCTTC. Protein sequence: CASSQEPRGGYGYTF.

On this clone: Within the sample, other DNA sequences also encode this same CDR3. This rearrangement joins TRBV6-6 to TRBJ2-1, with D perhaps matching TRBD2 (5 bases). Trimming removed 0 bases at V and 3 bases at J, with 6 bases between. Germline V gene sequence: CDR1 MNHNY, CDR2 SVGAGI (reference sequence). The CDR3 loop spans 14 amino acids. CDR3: CASSYSRVYNEQFF. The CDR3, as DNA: TGTGCCAGCAGTTACTCGAGGGTCTACAATGAGCAGTTCTTC.